This TCR beta chain was profiled in a study of T cells in Graves' hyperthyroidism and ophthalmopathy (dated by TCRdb to 2018 to 2020). Concerning the study at large: Peripheral blood samples were taken at initial diagnosis, before any treatment was given. Prospective prediction of ophthalmopathy was tested in an independent validation cohort of 18 to 20 hyperthyroidism patients and 15 to 17 patients who later progressed to ophthalmopathy. To identify distinguishing TCR V-J signatures, a discovery cohort of 90 to 100 patients was used, comprising some 45 with Graves' ophthalmopathy and some 57 with stable Graves' hyperthyroidism. After sampling, hyperthyroidism patients received methimazole starting at 30 mg daily, and ophthalmopathy patients received high-dose intravenous methylprednisolone. The paper reports TCR Vbeta CDR3 sequencing of over 120 peripheral blood samples: some 41 ophthalmopathy, under 80 hyperthyroidism and 17 progressor patients. The study also compared thyroid tissue and blood T-cell repertoires from several Graves' hyperthyroidism patients. For training and testing, the 100 or so patients in the discovery cohort were randomly divided in a 7:3 ratio. What the research found in general, with its limitations: Most expanded thyroid clonotypes (frequency above 0.001) were also found in blood, which suggests that blood repertoires may mirror thyroid immune responses. In validation, the model predicted progression to ophthalmopathy with approximately 69% sensitivity and 72% to 75% specificity, a median of 6.5 months before onset. No statistical method was used to fix the sample size in advance, and group allocation was not hidden from the investigators. A 13 V-J signature model separated ophthalmopathy from stable hyperthyroidism, with over 85% sensitivity and 81.08% specificity in cross-validation and 80%/75% in testing.

This clonotype was recorded many times. Its antigen is not yet known. Base-call qualities are not available, and no considerably larger clone is one nucleotide away. The CDR1 and CDR2 encoded by the germline V gene (reference sequence) are GTSNPN and SVGIG. CDR3 length: 14 amino acids, cysteine to phenylalanine. Of the read, only the CDR3 DNA is kept; its 42 bases are in frame from base 1. V gives up 0 bases and J gives up 1 base, and the segment between their germline ends measures 10 bases. The TCR beta CDR3 regions were amplified from the RNA transcripts. A first-round RT-PCR of the TCR CDR3 used the HTBI primer set with the Qiagen OneStep RT-PCR kit. Libraries were constructed in a second round of multiplex PCR, after which size selection and purification were performed. The libraries were sequenced on an Illumina HiSeq2000 using paired-end 100 bp reads. Processing in the source paper ran as follows. SOAPnuke was used to process the raw data, removing reads that contained adapters or uncalled bases, had a mean Phred below 15, or lacked an exact match to the constant primer or identifier. High-quality paired reads were merged with COPE v1.2.5, and unique nucleotide sequences were defined as clonotypes. Clonotypes were aligned to IMGT TRBV, TRBD and TRBJ reference segments using MiTCR v1.1. The analysis included only V-J combinations with a frequency above 0.0001, which together covered more than 99% of the repertoires. A TCS score was defined as the ratio between F50 (clonal expansion) and ExV (chaos), using BLOSUM62-based TCRdist between CDR3 peptides within each V-J. Welch's t-statistics and random forest reduced just over 500 V-J features to 13, which were used in a naive Bayes classifier (R e1071). The public reads were run again by TCRdb, first through fastp at Q25 and then through MiXCR, and only productive beta chains were kept. Every entry covers one CDR3 protein and lists the most common genes and DNA from its rows. TCRdb's processing, not the authors', yielded these V and J calls. Counted in this sample were 730,000 or so distinct CDR3 sequences; around a sixth of them appeared once. The ten largest clones represent over 15% of the sample.

Hyperthyroidism patients were newly diagnosed, had a disease duration of under 2 months, and were aged 18 to 65 years. Any patient with an uncontrolled infection, another autoimmune disease, pregnancy or lactation was excluded. Clinical symptoms, serum thyroxine and TRAb, thyroid ultrasound, and orbital computed tomography formed the basis for the diagnoses. For progressor patients, blood was drawn at the first diagnosis of hyperthyroidism, before any ophthalmopathy symptoms had appeared. Ficoll-Paque density gradient centrifugation was used to isolate PBMCs from around 10 ml of fresh peripheral blood. Progressor patients were defined as those initially diagnosed with Graves' hyperthyroidism in whom ophthalmopathy developed during follow-up. Total RNA was extracted using Trizol reagent, and RNA quality was assessed on an Agilent 2100 Bioanalyzer.

The sequence is built from TRBV30 and TRBJ2-7; the D gene assignment is ambiguous. The sample was blood. This sequence was found in a woman in her forties or fifties with Graves' hyperthyroidism that later progressed to Graves' ophthalmopathy. The CDR3 reads CAWSVTRPSYEQYF. The nucleotide sequence reads as follows: TGTGCCTGGAGTGTAACGCGTCCTTCCTACGAGCAGTACTTC.